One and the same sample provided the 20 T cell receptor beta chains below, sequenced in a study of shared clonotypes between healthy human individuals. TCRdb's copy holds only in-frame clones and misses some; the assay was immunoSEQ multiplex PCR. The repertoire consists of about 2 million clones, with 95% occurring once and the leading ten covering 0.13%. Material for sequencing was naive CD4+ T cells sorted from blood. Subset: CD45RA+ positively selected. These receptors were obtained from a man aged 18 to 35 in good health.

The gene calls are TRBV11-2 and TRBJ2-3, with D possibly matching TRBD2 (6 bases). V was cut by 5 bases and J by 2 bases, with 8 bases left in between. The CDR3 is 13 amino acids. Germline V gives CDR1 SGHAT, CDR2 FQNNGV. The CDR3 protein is CASSAGFTDTQYF. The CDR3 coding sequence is TGTGCCAGCAGCGCGGGATTCACAGATACGCAGTATTTT.

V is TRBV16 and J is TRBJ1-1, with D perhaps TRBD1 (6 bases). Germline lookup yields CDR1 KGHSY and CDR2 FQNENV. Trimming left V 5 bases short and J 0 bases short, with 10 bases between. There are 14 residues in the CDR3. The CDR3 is CASSNGQMNTEAFF. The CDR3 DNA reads TGTGCCAGCAGCAATGGACAGATGAACACTGAAGCTTTCTTT.

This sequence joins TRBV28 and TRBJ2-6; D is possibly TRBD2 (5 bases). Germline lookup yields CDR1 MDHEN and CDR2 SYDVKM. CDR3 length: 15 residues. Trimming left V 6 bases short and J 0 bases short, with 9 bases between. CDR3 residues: CASSSTSSGANVLTF. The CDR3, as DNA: TGTGCCAGCAGCTCTACTAGCTCTGGGGCCAACGTCCTGACTTTC.

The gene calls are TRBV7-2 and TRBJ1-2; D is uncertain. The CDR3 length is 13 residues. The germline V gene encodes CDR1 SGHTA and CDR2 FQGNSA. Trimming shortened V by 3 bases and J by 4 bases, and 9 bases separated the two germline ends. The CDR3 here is CASSLARSYGYTF. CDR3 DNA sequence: TGTGCCAGCAGCTTGGCAAGATCCTATGGCTACACCTTC.

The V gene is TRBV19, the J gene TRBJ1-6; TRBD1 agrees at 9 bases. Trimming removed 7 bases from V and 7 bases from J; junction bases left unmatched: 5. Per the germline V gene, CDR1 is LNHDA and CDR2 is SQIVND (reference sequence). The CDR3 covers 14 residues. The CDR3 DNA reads TGTGCCAGTACCGACGACAGGGGGAATTCACCCCTCCACTTT. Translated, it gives CASTDDRGNSPLHF.

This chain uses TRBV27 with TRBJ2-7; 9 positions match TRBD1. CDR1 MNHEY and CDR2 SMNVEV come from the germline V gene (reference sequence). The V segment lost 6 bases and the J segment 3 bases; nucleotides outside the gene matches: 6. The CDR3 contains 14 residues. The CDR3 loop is CASRETGGSYEQYF. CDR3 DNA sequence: TGTGCCAGCAGAGAGACAGGGGGGAGCTACGAGCAGTACTTC.

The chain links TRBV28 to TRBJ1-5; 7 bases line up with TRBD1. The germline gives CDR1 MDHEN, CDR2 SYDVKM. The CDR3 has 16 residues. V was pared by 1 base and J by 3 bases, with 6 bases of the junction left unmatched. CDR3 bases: TGTGCCAGCAGTTTATTCAGACAGGGATACAATCAGCCCCAGCATTTT. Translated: CASSLFRQGYNQPQHF.

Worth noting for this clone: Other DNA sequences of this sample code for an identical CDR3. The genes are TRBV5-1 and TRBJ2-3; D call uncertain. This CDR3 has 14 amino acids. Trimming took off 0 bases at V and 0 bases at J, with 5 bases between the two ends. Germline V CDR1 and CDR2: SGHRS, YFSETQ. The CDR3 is CASSLATSTDTQYF. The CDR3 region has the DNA TGCGCCAGCAGCTTGGCGACTAGCACAGATACGCAGTATTTT.

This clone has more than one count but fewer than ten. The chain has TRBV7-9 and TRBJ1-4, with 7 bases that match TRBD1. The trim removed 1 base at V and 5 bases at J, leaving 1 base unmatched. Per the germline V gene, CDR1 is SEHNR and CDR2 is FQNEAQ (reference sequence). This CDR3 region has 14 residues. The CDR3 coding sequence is TGTGCCAGCAGCTTAGGGGGACAGAATGAAAAACTGTTTTTT. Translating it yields CASSLGGQNEKLFF.

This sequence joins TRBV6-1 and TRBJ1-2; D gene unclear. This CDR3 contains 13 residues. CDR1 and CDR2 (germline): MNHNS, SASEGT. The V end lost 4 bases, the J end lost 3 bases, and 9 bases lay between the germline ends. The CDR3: CASSASRYYGYTF. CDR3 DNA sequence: TGTGCCAGCAGTGCCAGTAGATACTATGGCTACACCTTC.

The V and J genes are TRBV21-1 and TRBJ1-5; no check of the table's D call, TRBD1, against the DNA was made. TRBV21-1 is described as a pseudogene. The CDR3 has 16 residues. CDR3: CASSKEGRANNQPQHF. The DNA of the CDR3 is TGTGCCAGCAGCAAAGAGGGCAGGGCGAACAATCAGCCCCAGCATTTT.

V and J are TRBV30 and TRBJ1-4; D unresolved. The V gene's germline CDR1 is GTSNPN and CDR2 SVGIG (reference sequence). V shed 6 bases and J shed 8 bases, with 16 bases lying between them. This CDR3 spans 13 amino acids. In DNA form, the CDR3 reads TGTGCCTGCGAACAGAGTCCCAGGGAAAAACTGTTTTTT. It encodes CACEQSPREKLFF.

The CDR3 nucleotides read TGTGCCAGCAGCTTCGGGTCGGGGGGACTCAGAAACACCATATATTTT. Translated, it gives CASSFGSGGLRNTIYF. This chain connects TRBV5-6 to TRBJ1-3; D is perhaps TRBD1 (5 bases). Deletions cut 2 bases from V and 5 bases from J, with 17 bases between. CDR1 and CDR2 from the germline V gene are SGHDT and YYEEEE. This CDR3 spans 16 amino acids.

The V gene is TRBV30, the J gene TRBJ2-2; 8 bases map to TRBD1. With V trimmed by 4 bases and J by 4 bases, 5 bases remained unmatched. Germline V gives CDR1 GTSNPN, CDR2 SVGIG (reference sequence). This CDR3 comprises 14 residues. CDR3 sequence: CAWKGQGRTGELFF. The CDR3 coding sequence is TGTGCCTGGAAAGGACAGGGCCGCACCGGGGAGCTGTTTTTT.

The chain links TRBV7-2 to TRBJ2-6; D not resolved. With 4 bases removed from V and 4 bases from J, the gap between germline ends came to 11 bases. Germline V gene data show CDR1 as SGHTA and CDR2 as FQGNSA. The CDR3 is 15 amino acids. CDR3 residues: CASSSLNPGANVLTF. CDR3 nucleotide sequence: TGTGCCAGCAGCTCACTGAACCCAGGGGCCAACGTCCTGACTTTC.

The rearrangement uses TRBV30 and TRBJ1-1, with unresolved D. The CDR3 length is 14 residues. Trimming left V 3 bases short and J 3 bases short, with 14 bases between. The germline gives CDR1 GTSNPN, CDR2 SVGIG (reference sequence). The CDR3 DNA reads TGTGCCTGGAGCGGAGACACCGTTCACACTGAAGCTTTCTTT. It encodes CAWSGDTVHTEAFF.

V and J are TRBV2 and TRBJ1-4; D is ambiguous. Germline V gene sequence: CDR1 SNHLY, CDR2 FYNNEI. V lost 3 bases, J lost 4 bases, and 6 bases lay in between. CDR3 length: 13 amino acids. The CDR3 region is CASSDRYNEKLFF. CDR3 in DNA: TGTGCCAGCAGTGACAGATATAATGAAAAACTGTTTTTT.

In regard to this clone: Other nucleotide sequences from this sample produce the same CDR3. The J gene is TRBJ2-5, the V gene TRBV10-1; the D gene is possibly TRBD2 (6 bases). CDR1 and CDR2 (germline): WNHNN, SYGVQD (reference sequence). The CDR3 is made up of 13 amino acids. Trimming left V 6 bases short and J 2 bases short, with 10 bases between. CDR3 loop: CASSSGLQETQYF. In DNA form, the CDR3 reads TGCGCCAGCAGCTCGGGACTTCAAGAGACCCAGTACTTC.

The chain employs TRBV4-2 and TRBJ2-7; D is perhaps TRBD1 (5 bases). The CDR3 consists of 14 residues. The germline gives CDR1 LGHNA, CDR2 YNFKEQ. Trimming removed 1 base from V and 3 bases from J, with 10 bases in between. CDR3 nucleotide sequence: TGTGCCAGCAGCCAAGGGACAACAGACTACGAGCAGTACTTC. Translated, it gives CASSQGTTDYEQYF.

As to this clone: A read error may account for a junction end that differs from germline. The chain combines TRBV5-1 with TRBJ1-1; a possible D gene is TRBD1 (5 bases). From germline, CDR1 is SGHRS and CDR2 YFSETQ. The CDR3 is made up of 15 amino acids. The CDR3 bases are TGCGCCAGCGGCTTAACGGGGCACATGAACACTGAAGCTTTCTTT. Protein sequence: CASGLTGHMNTEAFF.